Given below is one T cell receptor beta chain in context. CDR3 length: 13 residues. CDR1 SGDLS and CDR2 YYNGEE come from the germline V gene. The ends were cut back, 3 bases at V and 7 bases at J, with 11 bases in the middle. Original methodology: Counts of nucleated cells, estimated from reference gene primer amplification, were obtained. Measured with immunoSEQ multiplex PCR; TCRdb has only the in-frame clones, and not every one. V and J calls and clone size follow that table, whereas D and trimming were derived from the DNA. The data show around 250,000 clones, approximately 86% seen once. The data are from a study of blood T cell repertoires in COVID-19. Across the study: There were acute and convalescent COVID-19 samples, and they came from the United States, Italy and Spain. The analysed material was cDNA or gDNA that came from T cells, B-cell-depleted T cells, or PBMCs.

This TCR came from a man in his forties or fifties with active or convalescent COVID-19. This rearrangement joins TRBV9 to TRBJ2-1; D gene ambiguous. Source material: peripheral blood. DNA for the CDR3: TGTGCCAGCAGCGGTCCAGGTGGTAATGAGCAGTTCTTC. Protein sequence: CASSGPGGNEQFF.